The 8 T cell receptor beta chains below come from one sample, sequenced in a study of blood T cells in healthy people across ages. Primed by a sample-barcoded 5' primer and a J-beta primer mix, a second PCR proceeded for roughly 7 to 11 cycles. One entry per CDR3 protein, called by TCRdb with MiXCR from the 5' RACE reads. This table has some 1.8 million distinct CDR3 sequences, more than 35% appearing once. The material sequenced was blood. The source of these receptors is a human donor in good health.

The CDR3 region has the DNA TGTGCCAGCAGCGAGGGACAGGGTTCTCTCACAGATACGCAGTATTTT. Translation: CASSEGQGSLTDTQYF. The gene calls are TRBV9 and TRBJ2-3; 9 bases match TRBD1. The CDR3 has 16 amino acids. Trimming removed 3 bases from V and 2 bases from J; junction bases left unmatched: 7. Germline-derived CDR1 and CDR2 are SGDLS and YYNGEE.

This clonotype showed up just a few times. The CDR3 loop is CASSLSLWGYTF. The CDR3 DNA follows: TGTGCCAGCAGCTTGTCGTTGTGGGGCTACACCTTC. This chain uses TRBV7-2 with TRBJ1-2; D uncertain. Germline loops: CDR1 SGHTA, CDR2 FQGNSA. V was trimmed by 3 bases and J by 8 bases, leaving 10 bases between them. The length of the CDR3 is 12 residues.

A few counts support this clonotype. The genes are TRBV11-1 and TRBJ2-5; D perhaps matches TRBD2 (5 bases). The J call may be faulty, since TRBJ2-7 better matches the DNA end. There are 14 residues in the CDR3. The germline gives CDR1 SGHAT, CDR2 FQDESV (reference sequence). CDR3 nucleotides: TGTGCCAGCAGCTTGAGGGAAAGACCCTACGAGCAGTACTTC. It encodes CASSLRERPYEQYF.

This clonotype has just a few counts. The gene calls are TRBV20-1 and TRBJ1-4, with D tentatively TRBD1 (5 bases). Germline CDR1 and CDR2: DFQATT and SNEGSKA (reference sequence). V lost 7 bases and J lost 2, with 14 bases in between. The CDR3 sequence is 14 residues long. The CDR3 loop reads CSVSSGTTNEKLFF. In DNA, the CDR3 is TGCAGTGTCTCCTCCGGGACTACTAATGAAAAACTGTTTTTT.

This clonotype was detected many times. CDR3 region: CSVEAVYGYTF. Here the CDR3 DNA reads TGCAGCGTTGAAGCAGTCTATGGCTACACCTTC. The chain carries TRBV29-1 and TRBJ1-2; no reliable D call. The CDR3 is 11 amino acids. The ends were cut back, 1 base at V and 4 bases at J, with 4 bases in the middle. From germline, CDR1 is SQVTM and CDR2 ANQGSEA.

The chain couples TRBV28 to TRBJ2-5; tentative D call: TRBD2 (5 bases). Trimming removed 5 bases from V and 4 bases from J, with 17 bases in between. The CDR3 totals 15 residues. The germline V gene has CDR1 MDHEN and CDR2 SYDVKM. Written as DNA, the CDR3 is TGTGCCAGCAGTCCCGGGGTGTCGACCCGAGAGACCCAGTACTTC. As protein: CASSPGVSTRETQYF. The whole variable domain, remainder taken from reference TRBV28 and TRBJ2-5, is DVKVTQSSRYLVKRTGEKVFLECVQDMDHENMFWYRQDPGLGLRLIYFSYDVKMKEKGDIPEGYSVSREKKERFSLILESASTNQTSMYLCASSPGVSTRETQYFGPGTRLLVL.

This clonotype was picked up a small number of times. V and J are TRBV5-1 and TRBJ1-2; maybe TRBD1 (6 bases). Germline V CDR1 and CDR2: SGHRS, YFSETQ. V was clipped by 0 bases and J by 6 bases, with 9 bases between them. The CDR3 is 13 amino acids. CDR3 sequence: CASSLAGEDGYTF. The CDR3 coding sequence is TGCGCCAGCAGCTTGGCAGGGGAGGATGGCTACACCTTC. Variable domain in full (rest from reference TRBV5-1 and TRBJ1-2): KAGVTQTPRYLIKTRGQQVTLSCSPISGHRSVSWYQQTPGQGLQFLFEYFSETQRNKGNFPGRFSGRQFSNSRSEMNVSTLELGDSALYLCASSLAGEDGYTFGSGTRLTVV.

The V and J genes are TRBV4-3 and TRBJ2-1; D may match TRBD1 or TRBD2 (5 bases each). CDR3 length: 18 amino acids. Germline CDR1 LGHNA, CDR2 YSLEER. The V gene lost 4 bases and the J gene lost 0 bases, with 19 bases spanning the gap. CDR3 loop: CASSRLAPGPASYNEQFF. Written as DNA, the CDR3 is TGCGCCAGCAGCCGGCTAGCTCCGGGACCGGCCTCCTACAATGAGCAGTTCTTC.